This TCR beta chain is drawn from a study of relationships among human T cell subsets. Study findings and constraints: Some CD4+CD8+ double-positive cells may remain after bead sorting.

Remarks on this clonotype: Its antigen is unknown.

CDR1 is MNHEY, CDR2 SMNVEV, per germline (reference sequence). Between the trimmed V and J ends, which lost 2 bases and 2 bases, there was a span of 10 bases. There are 14 residues in the CDR3. The T cell receptor alpha and beta CDR3 regions were amplified from mRNA by semiquantitative ARM-PCR. Tagged nested gene-specific primers were used first, then communal superprimers amplified exponentially. TCRdb reprocessed the multiplex PCR reads with MiXCR, giving one entry per CDR3 protein. The table includes fewer than 18,000 distinct CDR3 sequences, around two thirds detected once. The specimen sequenced was total T cells sorted from blood. The J gene is TRBJ2-7, the V gene TRBV27; the D is unclear. The clonotype was recovered from a man aged 35 to 55 in good health. This chain's CDR3 is CASSLGSEPYEQYF. CDR3 nucleotide sequence: TGTGCCAGCAGTTTAGGGTCAGAGCCCTACGAGCAGTACTTC.